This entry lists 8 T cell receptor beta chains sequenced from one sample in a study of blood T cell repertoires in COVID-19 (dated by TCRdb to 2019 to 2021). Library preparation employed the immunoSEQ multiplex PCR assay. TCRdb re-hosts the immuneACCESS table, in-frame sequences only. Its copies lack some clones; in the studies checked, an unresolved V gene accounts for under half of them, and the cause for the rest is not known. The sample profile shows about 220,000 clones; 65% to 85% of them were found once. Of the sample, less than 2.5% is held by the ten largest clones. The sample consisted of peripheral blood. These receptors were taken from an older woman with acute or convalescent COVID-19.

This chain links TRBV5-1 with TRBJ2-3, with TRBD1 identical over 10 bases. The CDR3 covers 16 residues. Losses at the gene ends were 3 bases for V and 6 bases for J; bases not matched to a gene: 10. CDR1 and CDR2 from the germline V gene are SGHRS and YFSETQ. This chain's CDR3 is CASSWGQGLQTDTQYF. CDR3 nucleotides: TGCGCCAGCAGCTGGGGACAGGGGTTGCAAACGGATACGCAGTATTTT.

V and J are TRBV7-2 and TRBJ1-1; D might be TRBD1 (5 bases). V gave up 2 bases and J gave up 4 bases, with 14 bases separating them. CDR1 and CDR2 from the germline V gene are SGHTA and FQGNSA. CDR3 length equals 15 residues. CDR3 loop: CASSLNGGSSTEAFF. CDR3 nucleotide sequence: TGTGCCAGCAGCTTAAACGGGGGGTCGAGCACTGAAGCTTTCTTT.

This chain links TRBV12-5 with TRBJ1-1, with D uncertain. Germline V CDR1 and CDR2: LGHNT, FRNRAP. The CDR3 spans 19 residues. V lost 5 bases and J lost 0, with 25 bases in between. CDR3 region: CASGPRSLYPNSMNTEAFF. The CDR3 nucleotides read TGTGCTAGTGGTCCCCGATCTCTGTACCCCAATAGCATGAACACTGAAGCTTTCTTT.

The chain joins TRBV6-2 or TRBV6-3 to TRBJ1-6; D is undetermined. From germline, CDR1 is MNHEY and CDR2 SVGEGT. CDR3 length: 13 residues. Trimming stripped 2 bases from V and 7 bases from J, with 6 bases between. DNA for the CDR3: TGTGCCAGCAGTTACGGGGAGAATTCACCCCTCCACTTT. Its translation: CASSYGENSPLHF.

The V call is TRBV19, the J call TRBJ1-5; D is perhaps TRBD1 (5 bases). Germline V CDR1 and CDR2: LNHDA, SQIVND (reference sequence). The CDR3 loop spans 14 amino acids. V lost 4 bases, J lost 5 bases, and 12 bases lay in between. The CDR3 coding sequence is TGTGCCAGTAGTACACCCGGGACTGATCAGCCCCAGCATTTT. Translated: CASSTPGTDQPQHF.

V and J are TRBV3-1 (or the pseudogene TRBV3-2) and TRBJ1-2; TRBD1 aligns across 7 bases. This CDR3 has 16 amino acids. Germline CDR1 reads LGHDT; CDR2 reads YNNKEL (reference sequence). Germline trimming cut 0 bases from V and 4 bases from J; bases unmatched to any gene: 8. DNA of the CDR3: TGTGCCAGCAGCCAAGATAGGCGGGGGGACAGCTATGGCTACACCTTC. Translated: CASSQDRRGDSYGYTF.

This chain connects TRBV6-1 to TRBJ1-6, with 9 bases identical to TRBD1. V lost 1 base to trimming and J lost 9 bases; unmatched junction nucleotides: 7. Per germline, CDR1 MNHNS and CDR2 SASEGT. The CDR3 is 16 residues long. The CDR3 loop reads CASSEVGQGLGSPLHF. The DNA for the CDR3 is TGTGCCAGCAGTGAAGTGGGACAGGGTCTTGGTTCACCCCTCCACTTT.

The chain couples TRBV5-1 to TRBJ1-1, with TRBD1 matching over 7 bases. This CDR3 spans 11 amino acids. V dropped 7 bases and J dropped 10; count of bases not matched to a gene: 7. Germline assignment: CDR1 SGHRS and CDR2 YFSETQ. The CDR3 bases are TGCGCCAGCCCAATCCAGGGGGGAGCTTTCTTT. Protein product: CASPIQGGAFF.